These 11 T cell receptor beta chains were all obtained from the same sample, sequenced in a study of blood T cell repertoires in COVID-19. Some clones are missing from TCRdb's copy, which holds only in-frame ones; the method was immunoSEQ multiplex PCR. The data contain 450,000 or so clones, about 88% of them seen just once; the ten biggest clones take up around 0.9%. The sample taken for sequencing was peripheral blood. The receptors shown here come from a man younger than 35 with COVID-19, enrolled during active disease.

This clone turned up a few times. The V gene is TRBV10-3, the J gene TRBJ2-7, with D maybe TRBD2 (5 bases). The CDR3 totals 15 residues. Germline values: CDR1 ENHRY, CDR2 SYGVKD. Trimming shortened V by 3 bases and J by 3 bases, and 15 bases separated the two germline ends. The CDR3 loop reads CAISEIHSGGYEQYF. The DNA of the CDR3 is TGTGCCATCAGTGAAATTCACAGCGGCGGCTACGAGCAGTACTTC.

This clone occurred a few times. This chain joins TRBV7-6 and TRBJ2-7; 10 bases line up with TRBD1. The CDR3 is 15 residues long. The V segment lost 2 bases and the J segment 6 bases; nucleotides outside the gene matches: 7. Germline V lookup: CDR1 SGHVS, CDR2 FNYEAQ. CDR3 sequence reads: CASSLRTGGAGEQYF. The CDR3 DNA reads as TGTGCCAGCAGCTTAAGGACAGGGGGTGCGGGCGAGCAGTACTTC.

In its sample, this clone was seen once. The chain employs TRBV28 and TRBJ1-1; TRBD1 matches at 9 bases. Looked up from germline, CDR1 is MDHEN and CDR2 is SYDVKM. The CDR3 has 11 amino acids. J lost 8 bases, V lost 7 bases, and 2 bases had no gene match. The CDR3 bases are TGTGCCAGCAACGACAGGGGGGAAGCTTTCTTT. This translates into CASNDRGEAFF.

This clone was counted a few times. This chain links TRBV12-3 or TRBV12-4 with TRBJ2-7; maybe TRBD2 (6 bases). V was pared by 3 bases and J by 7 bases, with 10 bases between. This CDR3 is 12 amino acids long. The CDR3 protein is CASSFGGGEQYF. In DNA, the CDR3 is TGTGCCAGCAGTTTCGGGGGAGGTGAGCAGTACTTC.

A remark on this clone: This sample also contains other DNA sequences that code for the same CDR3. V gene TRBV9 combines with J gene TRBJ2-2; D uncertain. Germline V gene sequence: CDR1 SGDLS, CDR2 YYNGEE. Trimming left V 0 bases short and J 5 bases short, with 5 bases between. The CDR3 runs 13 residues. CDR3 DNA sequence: TGTGCCAGCAGCGTAGTGTCGACCGGGGAGCTGTTTTTT. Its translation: CASSVVSTGELFF. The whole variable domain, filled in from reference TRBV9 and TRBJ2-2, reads DSGVTQTPKHLITATGQRVTLRCSPRSGDLSVYWYQQSLDQGLQFLIQYYNGEERAKGNILERFSAQQFPDLHSELNLSSLELGDSALYFCASSVVSTGELFFGEGSRLTVL.

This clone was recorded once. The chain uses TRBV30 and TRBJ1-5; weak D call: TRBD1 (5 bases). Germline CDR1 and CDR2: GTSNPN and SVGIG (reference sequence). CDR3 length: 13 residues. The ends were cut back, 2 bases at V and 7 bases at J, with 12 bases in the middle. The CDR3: CAWSITGDQPQHF. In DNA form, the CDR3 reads TGTGCCTGGAGTATCACAGGAGACCAGCCCCAGCATTTT.

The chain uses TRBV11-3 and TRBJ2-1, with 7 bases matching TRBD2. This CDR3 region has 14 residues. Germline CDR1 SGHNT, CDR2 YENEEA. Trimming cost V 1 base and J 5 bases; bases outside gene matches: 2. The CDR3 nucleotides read TGTGCCAGCAGCTTAGTTGCGGGGGACAATGAGCAGTTCTTC. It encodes CASSLVAGDNEQFF.

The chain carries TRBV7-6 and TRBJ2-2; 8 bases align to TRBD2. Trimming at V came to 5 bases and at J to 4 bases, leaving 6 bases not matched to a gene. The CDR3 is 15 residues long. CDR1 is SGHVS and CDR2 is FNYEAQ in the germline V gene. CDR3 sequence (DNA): TGTGCCAGCAGCCAACTAGCGGAGAGCACCGGGGAGCTGTTTTTT. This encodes CASSQLAESTGELFF. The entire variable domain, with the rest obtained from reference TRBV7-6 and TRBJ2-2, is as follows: GAGVSQSPRYKVTKRGQDVALRCDPISGHVSLYWYRQALGQGPEFLTYFNYEAQQDKSGLPNDRFSAERPEGSISTLTIQRTEQRDSAMYRCASSQLAESTGELFFGEGSRLTVL.

DNA of the CDR3: TGTGCCAGCAGTCTCGACAGGGAAAGAGCGGGCTACACCTTC. It codes for CASSLDRERAGYTF. The chain couples TRBV27 to TRBJ1-2; 7 bases are a match to TRBD1. V dropped 5 bases and J dropped 8; count of bases not matched to a gene: 11. Germline loops: CDR1 MNHEY, CDR2 SMNVEV (reference sequence). There are 14 residues in the CDR3.

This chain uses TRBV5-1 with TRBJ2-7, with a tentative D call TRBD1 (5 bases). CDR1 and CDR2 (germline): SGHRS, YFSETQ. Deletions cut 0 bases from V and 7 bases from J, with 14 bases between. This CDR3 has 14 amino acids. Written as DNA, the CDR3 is TGCGCCAGCAGCTTGGAAGGGGCCCCTCGGGAGCAGTACTTC. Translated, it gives CASSLEGAPREQYF.

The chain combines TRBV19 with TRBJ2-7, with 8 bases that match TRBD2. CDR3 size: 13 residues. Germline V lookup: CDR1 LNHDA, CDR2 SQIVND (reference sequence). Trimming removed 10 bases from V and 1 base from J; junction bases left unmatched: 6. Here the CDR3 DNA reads TGTGCCACGAGCGGGAGAGGGTCCTACGAGCAGTACTTC. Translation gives CATSGRGSYEQYF.